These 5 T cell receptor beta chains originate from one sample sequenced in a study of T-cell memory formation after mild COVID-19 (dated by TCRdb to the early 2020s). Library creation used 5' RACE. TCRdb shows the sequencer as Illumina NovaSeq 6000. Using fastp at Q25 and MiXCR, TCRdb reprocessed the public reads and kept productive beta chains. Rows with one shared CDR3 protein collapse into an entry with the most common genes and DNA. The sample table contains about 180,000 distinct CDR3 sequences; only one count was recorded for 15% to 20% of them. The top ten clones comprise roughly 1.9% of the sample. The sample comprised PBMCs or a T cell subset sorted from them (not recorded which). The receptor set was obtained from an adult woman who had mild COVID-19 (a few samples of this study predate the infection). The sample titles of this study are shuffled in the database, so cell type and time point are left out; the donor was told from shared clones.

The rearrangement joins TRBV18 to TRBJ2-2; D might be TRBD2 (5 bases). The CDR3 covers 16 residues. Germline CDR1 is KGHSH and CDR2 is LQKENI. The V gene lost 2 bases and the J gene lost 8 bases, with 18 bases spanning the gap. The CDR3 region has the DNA TGTGCCAGCTCACCATTCGGGAACGCCGCGCCGGGGGAGCTGTTTTTT. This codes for CASSPFGNAAPGELFF.

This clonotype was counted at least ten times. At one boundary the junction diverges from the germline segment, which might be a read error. The CDR3 DNA reads TGTGCCAGCAGCTCAGCCTACGAGCAGTACTTC. Translating it yields CASSSAYEQYF. V gene TRBV5-1 combines with J gene TRBJ2-7; D is unclear. The CDR3 has 11 amino acids. The V gene's germline CDR1 is SGHRS and CDR2 YFSETQ.

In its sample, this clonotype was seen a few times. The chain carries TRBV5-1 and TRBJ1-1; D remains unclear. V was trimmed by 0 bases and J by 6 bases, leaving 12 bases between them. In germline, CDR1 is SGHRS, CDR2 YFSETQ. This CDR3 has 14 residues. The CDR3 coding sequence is TGCGCCAGCAGCTTGGATGAGTTGGCCTCTGAAGCTTTCTTT. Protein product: CASSLDELASEAFF.

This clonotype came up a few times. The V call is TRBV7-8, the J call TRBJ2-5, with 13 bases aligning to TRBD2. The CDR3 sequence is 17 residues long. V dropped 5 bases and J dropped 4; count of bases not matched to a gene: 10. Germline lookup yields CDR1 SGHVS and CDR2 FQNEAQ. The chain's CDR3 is CASSRRTSGGSGETQYF. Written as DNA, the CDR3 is TGTGCCAGCAGCCGCAGGACTAGCGGGGGTTCGGGAGAGACCCAGTACTTC.

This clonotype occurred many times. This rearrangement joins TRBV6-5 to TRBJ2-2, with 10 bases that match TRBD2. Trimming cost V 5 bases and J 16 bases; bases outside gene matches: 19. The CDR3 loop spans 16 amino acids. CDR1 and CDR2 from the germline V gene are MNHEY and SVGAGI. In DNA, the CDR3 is TGTGCCAGCAGTAAGATTAGCGGGAGGCCACTCCCGGAAACGTTTTTT. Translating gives CASSKISGRPLPETFF.